This record covers a single T cell receptor beta chain. Source study methods: Estimation of nucleated cell counts was performed using reference gene primer amplification. Sequencing used immunoSEQ multiplex PCR; TCRdb keeps in-frame clones, though not all of them. V and J calls and clone size are given by that table; D and trimming were obtained from the DNA. The table records roughly 380,000 clones, about 88% of them present only once. Individuals aged about 18 to 90 years were recruited from around 22 US areas. The length of the CDR3 is 13 residues. Germline assignment: CDR1 SGHNT and CDR2 YYREEE (reference sequence). Trimming cost V 3 bases and J 6 bases, with 10 bases left between them. This sample is drawn from a study of blood T cell repertoires in COVID-19.

The sample consisted of PBMCs or T cells enriched from blood (not recorded which). The chain is built from TRBV5-4 and TRBJ2-1, with D tentatively TRBD2 (5 bases). The receptor was isolated from a woman aged 25 to 39 who had recovered from COVID-19. In DNA form, the CDR3 reads TGTGCCAGCAGCTCAGGACTGTCCAATGAGCAGTTCTTC. Encoded protein: CASSSGLSNEQFF.